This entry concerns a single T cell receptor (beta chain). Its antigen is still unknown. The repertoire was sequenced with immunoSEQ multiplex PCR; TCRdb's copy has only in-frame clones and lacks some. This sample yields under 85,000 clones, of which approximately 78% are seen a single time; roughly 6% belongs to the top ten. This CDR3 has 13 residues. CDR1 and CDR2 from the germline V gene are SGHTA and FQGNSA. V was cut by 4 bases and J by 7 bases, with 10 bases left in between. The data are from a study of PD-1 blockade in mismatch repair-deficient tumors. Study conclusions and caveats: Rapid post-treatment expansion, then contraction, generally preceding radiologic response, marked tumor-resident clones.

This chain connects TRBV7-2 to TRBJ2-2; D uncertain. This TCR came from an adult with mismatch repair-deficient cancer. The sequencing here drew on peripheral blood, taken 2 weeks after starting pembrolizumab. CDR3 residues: CASSSRPDGELFF. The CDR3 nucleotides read TGTGCCAGCAGCTCCCGACCGGACGGGGAGCTGTTTTTT.